The 19 T cell receptor beta chains below come from one sample, sequenced in a study of cytomegalovirus exposure and HLA in healthy donors. The PCR was carried out with 60 Vbeta primers and 13 Jbeta primers. Profiled with immunoSEQ multiplex PCR; TCRdb holds only in-frame clones, not every one. This sample yields approximately 190,000 clones, of which 75% to 90% are seen a single time; 6.3% belongs to the top ten. What was sequenced was PBMCs. All receptors derive from a man aged 35 to 55 in good health and CMV-seropositive.

V gene TRBV5-1 combines with J gene TRBJ1-3; D unclear. From germline, CDR1 is SGHRS and CDR2 YFSETQ. Deletions cut 2 bases from V and 3 bases from J, with 15 bases between. This CDR3 is built from 16 residues. CDR3 sequence: CASSLAGGRHGNTIYF. For the CDR3, the DNA is TGCGCCAGCAGCTTAGCTGGAGGCCGCCATGGAAACACCATATATTTT. The complete variable domain, with remaining parts taken from reference TRBV5-1 and TRBJ1-3, reads KAGVTQTPRYLIKTRGQQVTLSCSPISGHRSVSWYQQTPGQGLQFLFEYFSETQRNKGNFPGRFSGRQFSNSRSEMNVSTLELGDSALYLCASSLAGGRHGNTIYFGEGSWLTVV.

V is TRBV12-5 and J is TRBJ2-1, with 7 nucleotides matching TRBD1. J lost 9 bases, V lost 4 bases, and 6 bases had no gene match. Germline CDR1 LGHNT, CDR2 FRNRAP. This CDR3 is built from 13 residues. The CDR3 region is CASGWNYRGEQFF. CDR3 nucleotide sequence: TGTGCTAGTGGTTGGAACTACAGGGGTGAGCAGTTCTTC. Full variable domain (remainder filled in from reference TRBV12-5 and TRBJ2-1): DARVTQTPRHKVTEMGQEVTMRCQPILGHNTVFWYRQTMMQGLELLAYFRNRAPLDDSGMPKDRFSAEMPDATLATLKIQPSEPRDSAVYFCASGWNYRGEQFFGPGTRLTVL.

The sample holds a few counts of this clone. The V gene is TRBV28, the J gene TRBJ2-7, with D perhaps TRBD2 (6 bases). The CDR3 length is 14 residues. V lost 6 bases to trimming and J lost 3 bases, with 15 bases between them. Per germline, CDR1 MDHEN and CDR2 SYDVKM. CDR3 sequence (DNA): TGTGCCAGCAGCCCAGGTGGTAGCGGCTACGAGCAGTACTTC. This codes for CASSPGGSGYEQYF.

V and J are TRBV9 and TRBJ2-2, with a tentative D call TRBD1 (6 bases). Germline-derived CDR1 and CDR2 are SGDLS and YYNGEE. The CDR3 is 15 residues long. V lost 6 bases and J lost 8, with 20 bases in between. The CDR3 DNA reads TGTGCCAGCACCTGGGACACTACAAGGGGGGGGGAGCTGTTTTTT. It translates to CASTWDTTRGGELFF.

The genes are TRBV11-2 and TRBJ1-4; 8 positions agree with TRBD1. Per the germline V gene, CDR1 is SGHAT and CDR2 is FQNNGV. The CDR3 runs 14 residues. J gave up 5 bases and V 1 base, and 0 bases lay outside the gene matches. The CDR3 reads CASSLGQGNEKLFF. In nucleotides, the CDR3 is TGTGCCAGCAGCTTAGGACAGGGGAATGAAAAACTGTTTTTT. Full variable domain (outside the CDR3, taken from reference TRBV11-2 and TRBJ1-4): EAGVAQSPRYKIIEKRQSVAFWCNPISGHATLYWYQQILGQGPKLLIQFQNNGVVDDSQLPKDRFSAERLKGVDSTLKIQPAKLEDSAVYLCASSLGQGNEKLFFGSGTQLSVL.

CDR3 DNA: TGTGCCAGTAGTATGAGGGTGAGCTATGGCTACACCTTC. As protein: CASSMRVSYGYTF. The V call is TRBV19, the J call TRBJ1-2, with D unresolved. Germline CDR1 and CDR2: LNHDA and SQIVND (reference sequence). The CDR3 loop spans 13 amino acids. V lost 3 bases and J 4 bases, leaving 9 bases between the germline ends.

This chain links TRBV5-1 with TRBJ2-5; 11 bases map to TRBD2. Germline V CDR1 and CDR2: SGHRS, YFSETQ. V trimming: 0 bases; J trimming: 2 bases; junction bases outside the gene matches: 9. The CDR3 is 18 residues long. The CDR3 region is CASSLVPSGGKEQETQYF. In DNA form, the CDR3 reads TGCGCCAGCAGCTTGGTTCCTAGCGGGGGGAAAGAACAAGAGACCCAGTACTTC.

V gene TRBV5-1 combines with J gene TRBJ1-2, with 9 bases aligning to TRBD1. Germline CDR1 is SGHRS and CDR2 is YFSETQ. This CDR3 region has 18 residues. J lost 1 base, V lost 1 base, and 11 bases had no gene match. The CDR3 protein is CASSLQFPGQGINYGYTF. DNA of the CDR3: TGCGCCAGCAGCTTGCAATTCCCGGGACAGGGCATTAACTATGGCTACACCTTC.

V is TRBV9 and J is TRBJ2-1; D gene ambiguous. The CDR3 consists of 12 residues. The germline CDR1 and CDR2 sequences are SGDLS and YYNGEE. Trimming took 3 bases from V and 5 from J, leaving 6 bases between them. CDR3 in DNA: TGTGCCAGCAGCGACAAGAACAATGAGCAGTTCTTC. It is translated as CASSDKNNEQFF.

The chain joins TRBV28 to TRBJ2-1, with 9 bases aligning to TRBD2. Unmatched junction bases numbered 5, after V lost 5 bases and J lost 6 bases. CDR3 length equals 14 residues. The germline V gene encodes CDR1 MDHEN and CDR2 SYDVKM. The CDR3 region has the DNA TGTGCCAGCAGTGCCGGGACTAGCTCCAATGAGCAGTTCTTC. As protein: CASSAGTSSNEQFF.

V is TRBV7-2 and J is TRBJ2-5; 7 nucleotides match TRBD1. V lost 7 bases to trimming and J lost 5 bases; unmatched junction nucleotides: 10. Per germline, CDR1 SGHTA and CDR2 FQGNSA. The length of the CDR3 is 14 residues. The chain's CDR3 is CASTAPDRAETQYF. CDR3 nucleotides: TGTGCCAGCACCGCACCCGACAGGGCGGAGACCCAGTACTTC.

The chain couples TRBV5-1 to TRBJ2-7, with 7 nucleotides matching TRBD1. Germline V gene sequence: CDR1 SGHRS, CDR2 YFSETQ. CDR3 size: 14 residues. Unmatched junction bases numbered 6, after V lost 3 bases and J lost 3 bases. This CDR3 is CASSSGTVNYEQYF. In DNA, the CDR3 is TGCGCCAGCAGCTCTGGGACAGTTAACTACGAGCAGTACTTC.

The chain is built from TRBV7-3 and TRBJ2-1; 11 bases fit TRBD1. CDR3 length: 15 residues. Germline CDR1 and CDR2: SGHTA and FQGTGA. V lost 5 bases to trimming and J lost 6 bases; unmatched junction nucleotides: 6. In DNA, the CDR3 is TGTGCCAGCAGCACCGGGACAGGGGGTAGCAATGAGCAGTTCTTC. Encoded protein: CASSTGTGGSNEQFF. The full variable domain, in which reference TRBV7-3 and TRBJ2-1 provide the parts outside the CDR3, is GAGVSQTPSNKVTEKGKYVELRCDPISGHTALYWYRQSLGQGPEFLIYFQGTGAADDSGLPNDRFFAVRPEGSVSTLKIQRTERGDSAVYLCASSTGTGGSNEQFFGPGTRLTVL.

This sequence joins TRBV27 and TRBJ2-7; weak D call: TRBD1 (5 bases). Trimming left V 1 base short and J 3 bases short, with 13 bases between. CDR3 length: 15 amino acids. Germline V gives CDR1 MNHEY, CDR2 SMNVEV (reference sequence). CDR3 DNA: TGTGCCAGCAGTTTATTCCCTCAGGGTAACTACGAGCAGTACTTC. Encoded protein: CASSLFPQGNYEQYF.

The chain has TRBV10-3 and TRBJ1-2; D not resolved. Trimming stripped 3 bases from V and 8 bases from J, with 13 bases between. CDR3 length equals 13 residues. Germline values: CDR1 ENHRY, CDR2 SYGVKD. CDR3 loop: CAISEWLNQGYTF. CDR3 in DNA: TGTGCCATCAGTGAATGGTTAAATCAGGGCTACACCTTC.

This clone was seen once. The genes are TRBV7-3 and TRBJ2-7; 7 bases fit TRBD1. Germline CDR1 and CDR2: SGHTA and FQGTGA. J was trimmed by 7 bases and V by 2 bases; bases with no gene match: 5. The CDR3 has 13 amino acids. DNA for the CDR3: TGTGCCAGCAGCTTAGTCCCCAGGGGGGAGCAGTACTTC. Protein sequence: CASSLVPRGEQYF.

The V gene is TRBV19, the J gene TRBJ1-2; D remains unclear. The germline V and J ends were trimmed by 3 bases and 4 bases, with 12 bases remaining between them. CDR1 LNHDA and CDR2 SQIVND come from the germline V gene (reference sequence). The CDR3 spans 14 residues. DNA of the CDR3: TGTGCCAGTAGTATGAGGCCAGAATCCTATGGCTACACCTTC. It is translated as CASSMRPESYGYTF. Full variable domain (outside the CDR3, taken from reference TRBV19 and TRBJ1-2): DGGITQSPKYLFRKEGQNVTLSCEQNLNHDAMYWYRQDPGQGLRLIYYSQIVNDFQKGDIAEGYSVSREKKESFPLTVTSAQKNPTAFYLCASSMRPESYGYTFGSGTRLTVV.

The chain has TRBV29-1 and TRBJ1-1, with 8 bases lining up with TRBD1. The V gene end was trimmed by 8 bases and the J gene end by 13 bases; junction bases not matched to a gene: 15. The germline V gene has CDR1 SQVTM and CDR2 ANQGSEA. The CDR3 sequence is 12 residues long. The CDR3 region has the DNA TGCAGCCTCTTGGCGAGGACAGGGTTCGTTTTCTTT. Translating it yields CSLLARTGFVFF.

The rearrangement uses TRBV30 and TRBJ2-3; D may be TRBD1 (5 bases). V was shortened by 1 base and J by 2 bases, with 13 bases between the two germline ends. This CDR3 has 15 residues. The V gene's germline CDR1 is GTSNPN and CDR2 SVGIG (reference sequence). This CDR3 reads CAWSATGIDTDTQYF. In nucleotides, the CDR3 is TGTGCCTGGAGTGCCACAGGCATAGACACAGATACGCAGTATTTT. The full variable domain, its missing parts supplied by reference TRBV30 and TRBJ2-3, is SQTIHQWPATLVQPVGSPLSLECTVEGTSNPNLYWYRQAAGRGLQLLFYSVGIGQISSEVPQNLSASRPQDRQFILSSKKLLLSDSGFYLCAWSATGIDTDTQYFGPGTRLTVL.